This T cell receptor (beta chain) was profiled in a study of T cell responses to AZD1222 COVID-19 vaccine. As for the study in general: Pooled in the analysis were second doses at about 4 or about 12 weeks.

A word on this clone: The target antigen is unknown.

The assay was immunoSEQ multiplex PCR, and TCRdb's table has in-frame clones only and misses some. The sample lists 140,000 to 150,000 clones, 75% to 90% seen once, with roughly 1.7% in the top ten. Germline CDR1 PRHDT, CDR2 FYEKMQ (reference sequence). This CDR3 has 13 amino acids. V was clipped by 3 bases and J by 5 bases; unmatched bases: 3. Overall study findings and caveats: Within unmutated variant regions lay the reported targets of nearly half of spike-specific TCRs.

The chain is built from TRBV13 and TRBJ1-2; 7 positions match TRBD1. The receptor's source is an adult in good health. Source: peripheral blood, taken on day 0 of AZD1222 vaccination. CDR3 DNA sequence: TGTGCCAGCAGCTTGGGGACAGAGTATGGCTACACCTTC. Translation: CASSLGTEYGYTF.